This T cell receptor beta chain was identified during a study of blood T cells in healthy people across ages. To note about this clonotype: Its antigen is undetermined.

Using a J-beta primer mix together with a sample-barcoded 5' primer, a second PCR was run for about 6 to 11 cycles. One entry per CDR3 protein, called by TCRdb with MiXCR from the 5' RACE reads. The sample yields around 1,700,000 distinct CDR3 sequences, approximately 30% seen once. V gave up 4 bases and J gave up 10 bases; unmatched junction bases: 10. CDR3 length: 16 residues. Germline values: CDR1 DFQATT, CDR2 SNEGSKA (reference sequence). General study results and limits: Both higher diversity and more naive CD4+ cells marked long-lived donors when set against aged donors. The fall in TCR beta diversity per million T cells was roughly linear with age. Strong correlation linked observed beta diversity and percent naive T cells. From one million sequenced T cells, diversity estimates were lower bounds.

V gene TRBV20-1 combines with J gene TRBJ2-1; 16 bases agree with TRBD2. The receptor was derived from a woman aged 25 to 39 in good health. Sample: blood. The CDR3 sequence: CSAKGLAGGQGWEQFF. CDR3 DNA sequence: TGCAGTGCTAAGGGACTAGCGGGAGGGCAAGGATGGGAGCAGTTCTTC.